This TCR beta chain was sequenced for a study of shared T cell receptors in the human thymus. The V end lost 0 bases, the J end lost 2 bases, and 11 bases lay between the germline ends. The CDR3 consists of 16 residues. The germline CDR1 and CDR2 sequences are MGHRA and YSYEKL. Profiled with immunoSEQ multiplex PCR; TCRdb holds only in-frame clones, not every one. Among some 720,000 clones listed, around 89% were seen once. This sample was also put to use in a study of human thymus T cells.

The material sequenced was thymocytes. The clonotype comes from a boy under two years old with a congenital heart defect. This rearrangement joins TRBV4-1 to TRBJ2-1, with D unresolved. Here the CDR3 DNA reads TGCGCCAGCAGCCAAGATCAGGTCGGCACCTACAATGAGCAGTTCTTC. Its translation is CASSQDQVGTYNEQFF.